This TCR beta chain was captured by sequencing in a study of cytomegalovirus exposure and HLA in healthy donors (dated by TCRdb to the late 2010s). Some background on the complete study: An earlier analysis of fewer than 750 of the donors reported about 280 Gb of sequence data and around 100 million unique TCR beta sequences obtained from around 170 million T cells. About 320 gigabases of sequencing data and 78 million or so unique TCR sequences were included in an early release covering about 620 HLA-typed donors. Of the roughly 400 genotyped donors, around 81% fell in the genetic ancestry cluster associated with self-reported Caucasian donors. The study was designed to test whether signatures of past pathogen exposure could be identified by cataloging public T cell receptors. Using immunosequencing, the study profiled T cell repertoires from roughly 650 subjects and related those repertoires to cytomegalovirus serostatus. In addition to the first cohort of 666 subjects, a separate validation cohort of 130 or so different subjects was used. High-throughput TCR immunosequencing, statistical association of individual TCRs with disease status, and machine learning were combined to predict cytomegalovirus infection status. To study patterns of TCR occurrence, a later analysis re-analyzed previously published TCR beta repertoires from hundreds of donors and added high-resolution HLA genotyping. The later analysis used no new phenotypic data to find candidate immune exposures, relying instead on TCR beta sequences and their occurrence across donors. An earlier analysis of roughly 580 of the donors used high-throughput TCR beta sequencing to judge whether each TCR beta V gene segment behaved as functional or pseudogenic. Alongside the repertoire data, information on donor age, sex, ethnicity and CMV serostatus was compiled. Genome-wide SNP genotypes for about 55% of the roughly 670 donors were used in a later genetic analysis, which treated that subset as a discovery cohort. Every repertoire in the discovery cohort had been generated on one and the same sequencing platform. HLA typing covered class I and class II loci at four-digit resolution. The number of donors typed differed by locus, with about 629-630 for A, B, C, DRB1 and DQB1, roughly 520 for DQA1, approximately 580 for DPA1, and 400 to 490 for DPB1. Five DR-DQ haplotypes were handled as single units for association and clustering because linkage in the cohort was strong. On average, about 200,000 unique TCR beta nucleotide sequences were sequenced per donor among roughly 430 genotyped donors of the cohort, with about 17% of those sequences being non-productive. The investigation overall reported the following: Because HLA typing was missing for some donors at each locus, association tests included only the typed subset. A further reported finding was that TCR beta sequences accurately predicted the HLA-A and HLA-B alleles for most subjects in the first cohort. Cytomegalovirus status was reported to be diagnosed by the classifier with high specificity and sensitivity in both the original and validation cohorts. At a false discovery rate of 0.05, a later analysis linked around 17,000 TCR beta sequences to specific HLA alleles. Most TCR sequences were seen in very few donors, while some public TCRs were found in many individuals. Broadly in line with IMGT annotations, most TCR beta V segments showed up in productive rearrangements about 87% or about 30% of the time in an earlier analysis of around 550 of the donors. The authors suggested that the approach could potentially be generalized to other disease states and immunological phenotypes. Linkage disequilibrium might explain the correlated functional status among segregating V segments, but an unknown experimental factor could not be ruled out. In a later analysis, HLA-associated TCR beta chains were found to be more clonally expanded and to have lower generation probabilities than equally common non-associated chains. Immune exposure information for the cohort was limited to CMV serostatus. In a later analysis, the rate of TCR association differed among HLA loci, with DRB1 alleles having the most associated TCRs and HLA-C alleles having the fewest. When HLA alleles, especially DR and DQ, strongly co-occurred, TCR associations were difficult to assign to individual alleles. According to a later analysis, parvovirus B19, influenza, CMV and Epstein-Barr virus appeared linked to several top co-occurrence clusters. Presence/absence analyses assumed roughly uniform sequencing depth across donors, an assumption that may not hold. The study listed 164 TCR beta chains as associated with cytomegalovirus. This cohort had only TCR beta chains sequenced, and the lack of alpha or paired-chain data limited which features could be detected. Compared with the roughly 710-donor mean, donors in an Asian-associated ancestry cluster had fewer N-insertions in productive TCRs, according to a later genetic analysis. A later genetic analysis associated a missense DCLRE1C variant with V-gene and J-gene trimming of TCR beta chains, and an independent cohort replicated the association. A cluster of highly shared sequence variants was judged likely to be a technical artifact of the sequencing pipeline. Because counts were too low, more than 15 rarely observed V segments, including chromosome 9 orphons, were left out of the earlier analysis of a few hundred of the donors. Three of the identified cytomegalovirus-associated TCR beta chains were confirmed in vitro to be specific for cytomegalovirus antigens. The 87-base-pair reads could not distinguish some IMGT-functional V segments, including TRBV6-2 and TRBV6-3, so those segments were excluded. A later analysis found that most CMV-associated TCR beta chains appeared HLA-restricted, with HLA associations seemingly driven largely by CMV exposure.

The library was obtained by the immunoSEQ multiplex PCR assay. For the multiplex PCR, a mixture combining 60 forward primers for TCR Vbeta segments and 13 reverse primers for TCR Jbeta segments was used. A multiplex PCR assay on genomic DNA amplified the CDR3 region of rearranged TCR beta genes. On the Illumina HiSeq System, the amplified TCR beta libraries were sequenced as 87-base-pair reads. In the original analysis: A later analysis tallied 75 million to 95 million unique TCR beta chains across the approximately 670 repertoires, and some 12 million of those chains were shared by two or more donors. To remove PCR and sequencing errors, raw reads were error-corrected and collapsed into unique sequences using a nearest-neighbor algorithm that merged closely related sequences. To assign V, D and J gene segments, CDR3 sequences were aligned to IMGT reference sequences. For a sequence to be retained, at least a six-nucleotide match to both a V gene segment and a J gene segment was required. Rearrangements were called productive when the CDR3 lacked stop codons and stayed in frame with V and J; all others were non-productive. Following IMGT convention, CDR3 was defined as the stretch from the second conserved V-encoded cysteine up to the conserved J-encoded phenylalanine. Sequences without an unambiguous match to a single V gene segment were excluded from the earlier analysis of 587 of the donors. In an earlier analysis of approximately 560 of the donors, a V segment was called functional when productive rearrangements were above 56.7%, and segregating when the standard deviation between donors exceeded 5%. A statistical classification framework was built for diagnosing cytomegalovirus status from the catalog of TCR beta chain sequences. In a later analysis, TCR nucleotide sequences were compared against IMGT/GENE-DB human TR gene sequences so that V and J genes could be assigned. In a later analysis, CDR3 sequences and most-parsimonious VDJ recombination scenarios were assigned using the TCRdist pipeline. In a later analysis, each TCR beta chain was defined by its CDR3 amino acid sequence together with its V-gene family, and reads without a unique V-gene family were excluded. As a way to deal with suspected cross-contamination and a sequencing artifact, a later analysis dropped nearly 600 nucleotide sequences that were highly shared and had low generation probability. A later analysis calculated a clonal expansion index for each public chain from normalized within-repertoire ranks of inferred template counts. Generation probabilities in a later analysis came from a VDJ recombination model fitted to out-of-frame rearrangements, and those results were checked against IGoR. In a later analysis, TCR-TCR, TCR-HLA and TCR-CMV co-occurrence was scored with hypergeometric tests, and a repertoire-size bias correction was applied to TCR pairs. To estimate false discovery rates, a later analysis permuted the HLA or CMV assignments 20 times. In a later analysis, co-occurring TCRs were grouped using DBSCAN, with TCRdist sequence similarity added in when clustering inside HLA-allele-positive subsets. Co-occurrence clustering excluded repertoires with fewer than 30,000 or more than 120,000 public chains, plus five with anomalous nucleotide sharing. TCRdb holds this immuneACCESS table with in-frame rearrangements only. Some clones are missing; in checked studies, unresolved V genes explain under half, and the rest has no known cause. V, J and clone size are those of that table, while D and trimming were read from the DNA. For this sample there are some 170,000 clones; 55% to 75% appear just once. Less than 2.5% of the sample goes to the ten largest clones.

The cohort was made up of around 720 healthy bone marrow donors. At the time of sampling, every cohort member was nominally healthy, though immune exposures that went unrecorded were likely present. CMV serostatus was recorded as positive for 289 and negative for about 50% of the 666 cohort members, whereas no CMV serostatus was recorded for the donor in question. Each donor provided a peripheral blood sample, and peripheral blood mononuclear cells were used for TCR beta sequencing. Genomic DNA was extracted from the blood cell samples with the Qiagen DNeasy Blood Extraction Kit. At the junction V is shortened by 6 bases and J by 7 bases, with 13 bases in between. The CDR3 runs 13 residues from the cysteine to the phenylalanine. The sequence is cut down to CDR3 DNA, 39 bases in frame from base 1. CDR1 and CDR2, looked up from the germline V gene, are MDHEN and SYDVKM. To note about this clone: What antigen it recognizes has not been identified. Base qualities are not at hand, and no much larger clone is one base apart.

Recombination connected TRBV28 to TRBJ1-3, with the D segment identity uncertain. Sequencing used PBMCs. This TCR derives from a human donor in good health. DNA sequence: TGTGCCAGCAGCCGTCTTTTGAGGAACACCATATATTTT. Translated, this is CASSRLLRNTIYF.